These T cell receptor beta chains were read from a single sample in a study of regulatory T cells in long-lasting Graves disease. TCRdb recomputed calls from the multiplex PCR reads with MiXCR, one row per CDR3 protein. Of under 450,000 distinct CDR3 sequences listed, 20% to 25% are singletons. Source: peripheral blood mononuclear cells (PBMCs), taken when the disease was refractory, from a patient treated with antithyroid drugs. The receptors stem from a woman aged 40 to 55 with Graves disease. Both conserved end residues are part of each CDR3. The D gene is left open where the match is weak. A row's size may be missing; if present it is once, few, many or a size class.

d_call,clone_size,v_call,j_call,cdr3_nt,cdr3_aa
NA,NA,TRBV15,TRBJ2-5,TGTGCCACCAGCAGAGGTGAGGCTGAGCAAGAGACCCAGTACTTC,CATSRGEAEQETQYF
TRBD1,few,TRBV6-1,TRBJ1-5,TGTGCCAGCAGTAAAGTTATGGGACAGGGTCTCTATAGCAATCAGCCCCAGCATTTT,CASSKVMGQGLYSNQPQHF
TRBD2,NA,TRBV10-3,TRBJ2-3,TGTGCCATCAGAGAGAGGCCCTTGCGGGAGGGCACAGATACGCAGTATTTT,CAIRERPLREGTDTQYF
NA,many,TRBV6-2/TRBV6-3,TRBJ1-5,TGTGCCAGCACGTTCTCCAAATTCGGACGGAACAATCAGCCCCAGCATTTT,CASTFSKFGRNNQPQHF
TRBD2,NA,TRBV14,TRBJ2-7,TGTGCCAGCAGCCTAAGGCCGACTAGCGGCCTGTGGAGCTCCTACGAGCAGTACTTC,CASSLRPTSGLWSSYEQYF
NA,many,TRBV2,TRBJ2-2,TGTGCCAGCAGCGGACGATCGGGACACTTCACCGGGGAGCTGTTTTTT,CASSGRSGHFTGELFF
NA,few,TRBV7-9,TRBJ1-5,TGTGCCAGCAGCCCTAACGATCAGCCCCAGCATTTT,CASSPNDQPQHF
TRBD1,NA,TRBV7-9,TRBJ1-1,TGTGCCAGCAGCCTCGACAGGGGAGGACATATGAACACTGAAGCTTTCTTT,CASSLDRGGHMNTEAFF
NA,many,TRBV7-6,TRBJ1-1,TGTGCCAGCAGCTTAGCTCCACTGATGAACACTGAAGCTTTCTTT,CASSLAPLMNTEAFF
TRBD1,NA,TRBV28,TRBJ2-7,TGTGCCAGCAGTTTAGCGACCGGGACAGGGGGGGAGCAGTACTTC,CASSLATGTGGEQYF
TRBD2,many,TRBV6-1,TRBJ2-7,TGTGCCAGCAGTAGCGGGATGGGAGTTTACGAGCAGTACTTC,CASSSGMGVYEQYF
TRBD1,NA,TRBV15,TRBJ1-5,TGTGCCACCAGTACAGGGGCTAAGCAGCCCCAGCATTTT,CATSTGAKQPQHF
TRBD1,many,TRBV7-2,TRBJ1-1,TGTGCCAGCAGCTCCTCAGGGGGAAGTGGAACTGAAGCTTTCTTT,CASSSSGGSGTEAFF
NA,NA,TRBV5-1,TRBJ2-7,TGCGCCAGCAGCTTGGCCACAGGGAAATGGGAGCAGTACTTC,CASSLATGKWEQYF
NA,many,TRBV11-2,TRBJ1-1,TGTGCCAGCACCTGGGGTGCTGAAAGGGTAGCTTTCTTT,CASTWGAERVAFF
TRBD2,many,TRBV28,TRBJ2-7,TGTGCCAGCAGTTTCGAAGCGGGAGGGGCCTACGAGCAGTACTTC,CASSFEAGGAYEQYF
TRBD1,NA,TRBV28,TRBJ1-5,TGTGCCAGCAGCAGAGACAGGGTGGGTCAGCCCCTGCATTTT,CASSRDRVGQPLHF
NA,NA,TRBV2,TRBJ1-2,TGTGCCAGCTCCCCGAGACAGGAAATTAACTCCTACTATGGCTACACCTTC,CASSPRQEINSYYGYTF
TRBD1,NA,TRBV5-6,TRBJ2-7,TGTGCCAGCAGCTTAACCGGGACAGGGCCCTACGAGCAGTACTTC,CASSLTGTGPYEQYF
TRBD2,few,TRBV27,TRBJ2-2,TGTGCCAGCAGTCAACAAGCGGGAGCGTCCGGGGAGCTGTTTTTT,CASSQQAGASGELFF
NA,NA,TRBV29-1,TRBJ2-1,TGCAGCGTGCTCGCTAGCGCGTACAATGAGCAGTTCTTC,CSVLASAYNEQFF
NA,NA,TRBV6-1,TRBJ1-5,TGTGCCAGCAGTGAAGCACTCCACCTGATGACAGGTGTTGGTCGCAATCAGCCCCAGCATTTT,CASSEALHLMTGVGRNQPQHF
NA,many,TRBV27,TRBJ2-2,TGTGCCAGCAGTTTAGCACGGGAGCCCCGCCGTGGCGGGGAGCTGTTTTTT,CASSLAREPRRGGELFF
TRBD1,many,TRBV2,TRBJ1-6,TGTGCCAGCAGATGGGGACAGGGCCTTTCACCCCTCCACTTT,CASRWGQGLSPLHF
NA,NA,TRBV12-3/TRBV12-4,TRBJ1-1,TGTGCCAGCCGGGACATCACGAACACTGAAGCTTTCTTT,CASRDITNTEAFF
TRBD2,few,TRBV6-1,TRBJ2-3,TGTGCCAGCGGATCCGGGACTAGCGGAACAGATACGCAGTATTTT,CASGSGTSGTDTQYF
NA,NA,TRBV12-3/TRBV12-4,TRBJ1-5,TGTGCCAGCAGTTTTGAGGGCGATCAGCCCCAGCATTTT,CASSFEGDQPQHF
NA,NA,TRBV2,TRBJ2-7,TGTGCCAGCATTTCGTCCGTCTACGAGCAGTACTTC,CASISSVYEQYF
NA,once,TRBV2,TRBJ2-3,TGTGCCAGCAGTGACGACGGAGGGGGAAATACGCAGTATTTT,CASSDDGGGNTQYF
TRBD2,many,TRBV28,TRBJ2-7,TGTGCCAGCAGTTCCCCAGCGGGAGGGCCACAGCAGTACTTC,CASSSPAGGPQQYF
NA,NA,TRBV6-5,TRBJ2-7,TGTGCCAGCAGTTACCTGCCAGGCCATTCCTACGAGCAGTACTTC,CASSYLPGHSYEQYF
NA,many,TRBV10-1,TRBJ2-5,TGCGCCAGCAGGGCCAAAGCGGAGACCCAGTACTTC,CASRAKAETQYF
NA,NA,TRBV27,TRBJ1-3,TGTGCCAGCTGGGGCGCAGCTGGAAACACCATATATTTT,CASWGAAGNTIYF
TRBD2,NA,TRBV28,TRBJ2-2,TGTGCCAGCAGTTTAACCCCGGGACTAGCGGGAGAGGGTCTCGCAGGCGGGGAGCTGTTTTTT,CASSLTPGLAGEGLAGGELFF
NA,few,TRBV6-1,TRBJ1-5,TGTGCCAGCTCCCGGGGGGGGTCTGGGAGCAATCAGCCCCAGCATTTT,CASSRGGSGSNQPQHF
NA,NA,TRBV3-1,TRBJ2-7,TGTGCCAGCAGCCAGAGACTAGGTTCCTACGAGCAGTACTTC,CASSQRLGSYEQYF
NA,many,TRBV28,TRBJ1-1,TGTGCCAGCAGCCGCTCAGTGGGCACTGAAGCTTTCTTT,CASSRSVGTEAFF
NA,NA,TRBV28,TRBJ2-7,TGTGCCAGCAGCCTATTCCCGGGCCCGACCTACGAGCAGTACTTC,CASSLFPGPTYEQYF
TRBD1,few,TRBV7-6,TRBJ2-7,TGTGCCAGCAGCTTAGCGGGACAGAAGTTAGAGCAGTACTTC,CASSLAGQKLEQYF
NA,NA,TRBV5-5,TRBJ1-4,TGTGCCAGCAGCATACCTGGGACGGCTGAAAAACTGTTTTTT,CASSIPGTAEKLFF
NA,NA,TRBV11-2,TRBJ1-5,TGTGCCAGCAGCCTACAGGCTTATAGCAATCAGCCCCAGCATTTT,CASSLQAYSNQPQHF
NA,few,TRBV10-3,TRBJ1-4,TGTGCCATCAGTGAGAGGAAAGCAGAAAAACTGTTTTTT,CAISERKAEKLFF
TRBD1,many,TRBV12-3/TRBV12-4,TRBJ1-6,TGTGCCAGCAGTCAAATACCAGACAGGGCCCCCCTCCACTTT,CASSQIPDRAPLHF